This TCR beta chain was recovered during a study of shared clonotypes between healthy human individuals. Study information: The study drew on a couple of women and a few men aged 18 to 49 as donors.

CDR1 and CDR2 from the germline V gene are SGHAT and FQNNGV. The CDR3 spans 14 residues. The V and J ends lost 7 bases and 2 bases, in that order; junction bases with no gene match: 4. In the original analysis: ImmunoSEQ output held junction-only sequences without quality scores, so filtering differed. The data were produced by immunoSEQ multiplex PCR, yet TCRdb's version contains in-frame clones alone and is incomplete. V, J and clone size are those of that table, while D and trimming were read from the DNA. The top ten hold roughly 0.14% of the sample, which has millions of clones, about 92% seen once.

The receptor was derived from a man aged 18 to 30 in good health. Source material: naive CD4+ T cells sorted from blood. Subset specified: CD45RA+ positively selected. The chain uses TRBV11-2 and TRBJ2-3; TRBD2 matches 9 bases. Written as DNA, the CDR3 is TGTGCCAGCAACCTAGCGGGATCCACAGATACGCAGTATTTT. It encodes CASNLAGSTDTQYF.